Shown below are 29 T cell receptor beta chains from a single sample sequenced in a study of Graves' ophthalmopathy and Graves' hyperthyroidism. The sequenced template was RNA, covering the TCR beta CDR3 region. In the first round, RT-PCR was carried out with HTBI primers, and a multiplex PCR formed the second round. A single record per CDR3 protein comes from TCRdb applying MiXCR to the multiplex PCR reads. Counted here are over a million distinct CDR3 sequences, about 40% occurring once; the ten biggest clones make up around 10%. Sequenced input: peripheral blood or thyroid tissue (not recorded which). The receptor source for this set is an adult man with Graves' hyperthyroidism.

This clonotype was found a few times. Given a much more abundant clone one base away, this may be a read error. The chain has TRBV20-1 and TRBJ1-4; 9 bases align to TRBD1. Germline assignment: CDR1 DFQATT and CDR2 SNEGSKA (reference sequence). There are 15 residues in the CDR3. CDR3: CSAGEPGTGYEKLFF. CDR3 DNA: TGCAGTGCTGGAGAACCCGGGACAGGGTATGAAAAACTGTTTTTT.

In this sample, this clonotype turned up many times. The V and J genes are TRBV19 and TRBJ2-7; 8 positions match TRBD1. CDR1 and CDR2 from the germline V gene are LNHDA and SQIVND (reference sequence). Unmatched junction bases numbered 16, after V lost 6 bases and J lost 6 bases. CDR3 size: 16 residues. CDR3 amino acids: CASSLGVRTGPVEQYF. CDR3 DNA sequence: TGTGCCAGTAGCCTCGGCGTGAGGACAGGGCCTGTCGAGCAGTACTTC. The full variable domain, in which reference TRBV19 and TRBJ2-7 provide the parts outside the CDR3, is DGGITQSPKYLFRKEGQNVTLSCEQNLNHDAMYWYRQDPGQGLRLIYYSQIVNDFQKGDIAEGYSVSREKKESFPLTVTSAQKNPTAFYLCASSLGVRTGPVEQYFGPGTRLTVT.

This chain uses TRBV10-3 with TRBJ1-5, with a weak D call TRBD1 (6 bases). Germline loops: CDR1 ENHRY, CDR2 SYGVKD. V was cut by 6 bases and J by 6 bases, with 18 bases left in between. The CDR3 length is 15 residues. CDR3 loop: CAIRTQGRDSQPQHF. The CDR3 DNA follows: TGTGCCATCAGAACTCAGGGGCGTGATAGTCAGCCCCAGCATTTT.

This clonotype was detected ten times or more. The rearrangement links TRBV29-1 to TRBJ1-1, with 7 bases lining up with TRBD1. The CDR3 covers 12 residues. The trim removed 8 bases at V and 8 bases at J, leaving 11 bases unmatched. Germline-derived CDR1 and CDR2 are SQVTM and ANQGSEA. The CDR3 sequence is CSSGTAVGEAFF. CDR3 in DNA: TGCAGCTCCGGGACAGCCGTAGGAGAAGCTTTCTTT.

This clonotype was seen ten or more times. The chain joins TRBV20-1 to TRBJ1-1, with D hard to call. CDR3 length: 12 amino acids. Germline V lookup: CDR1 DFQATT, CDR2 SNEGSKA (reference sequence). Trimming removed 3 bases from V and 6 bases from J, with 11 bases in between. This CDR3 reads CSASAKISEAFF. The CDR3 DNA reads TGCAGTGCTAGCGCCAAAATTTCTGAAGCTTTCTTT.

CDR3 sequence: CASSSGSGTYEQYF. As DNA, the CDR3 is TGCGCCAGCAGCTCGGGGTCGGGCACCTACGAGCAGTACTTC. The chain joins TRBV5-1 to TRBJ2-7, with TRBD2 as a possible D gene (5 bases). Trimming cost V 3 bases and J 2 bases, with 12 bases left between them. The CDR3 runs 14 residues. The germline gives CDR1 SGHRS, CDR2 YFSETQ. The full variable domain, in which reference TRBV5-1 and TRBJ2-7 provide the parts outside the CDR3, is KAGVTQTPRYLIKTRGQQVTLSCSPISGHRSVSWYQQTPGQGLQFLFEYFSETQRNKGNFPGRFSGRQFSNSRSEMNVSTLELGDSALYLCASSSGSGTYEQYFGPGTRLTVT.

This clonotype was seen ten or more times. The genes are TRBV10-3 and TRBJ2-7, with 7 positions matching TRBD1. The germline CDR1 and CDR2 sequences are ENHRY and SYGVKD. Germline trimming cut 10 bases from V and 0 bases from J; bases unmatched to any gene: 3. The CDR3 consists of 12 residues. DNA for the CDR3: TGTGCCACCAGGGGGTTCTCCTACGAGCAGTACTTC. This encodes CATRGFSYEQYF.

The table lists this clonotype with many counts. The V gene is TRBV9, the J gene TRBJ2-2, with 9 bases matching TRBD2. The germline V gene has CDR1 SGDLS and CDR2 YYNGEE. Unmatched junction bases numbered 7, after V lost 2 bases and J lost 2 bases. The CDR3 totals 17 residues. The chain's CDR3 is CASSVSASGKNTGELFF. The DNA for the CDR3 is TGTGCCAGCAGCGTCTCGGCTAGCGGGAAAAACACCGGGGAGCTGTTTTTT.

A few counts support this clonotype. The chain combines TRBV6-2 or TRBV6-3 with TRBJ1-5, with D possibly matching TRBD1 (5 bases). V dropped 4 bases and J dropped 5 bases, with 18 bases sitting between them. From germline, CDR1 is MNHEY and CDR2 SVGEGT. This CDR3 spans 16 amino acids. As DNA, the CDR3 is TGTGCCAGCAGTTCCGTTGAGGGACGGCAATATCAGCCCCAGCATTTT. Translating gives CASSSVEGRQYQPQHF.

This clonotype was found a few times. This chain links TRBV12-3 or TRBV12-4 with TRBJ1-1; possible D gene TRBD1, 5 bases. V dropped 6 bases and J dropped 3 bases, with 17 bases sitting between them. This CDR3 spans 15 amino acids. The CDR3 nucleotides are TGTGCCAGCAGGGAAAGGACAAAAAGGGACACTGAAGCTTTCTTT. Translated: CASRERTKRDTEAFF.

Comment on this clonotype: A much larger clone lies a single base off, so this may be a read error. V is TRBV7-2 and J is TRBJ1-2; the D gene is possibly TRBD1 (6 bases). The CDR3 extends over 15 amino acids. V lost 3 bases and J lost 7, with 18 bases in between. Germline V gene lookup returns CDR1 SGHTA and CDR2 FQGNSA. The CDR3 coding sequence is TGTGCCAGCAGCTTGGGCTCAGGGGAGGAGAGTGGCTACACCTTC. It encodes CASSLGSGEESGYTF.

The sample holds many counts of this clonotype. The chain recombines TRBV2 with TRBJ2-5; maybe TRBD2 (5 bases). The V gene lost 6 bases and the J gene lost 9 bases, with 17 bases spanning the gap. Germline V gene sequence: CDR1 SNHLY, CDR2 FYNNEI. The length of the CDR3 is 13 residues. CDR3 sequence (DNA): TGTGCCAGCAGACCGGGGTCGGGCTTGGCCCAGTACTTC. As protein: CASRPGSGLAQYF.

The genes are TRBV12-3 or TRBV12-4 and TRBJ1-6; D is undetermined. Trimming took 2 bases from V and 5 from J, leaving 7 bases between them. There are 14 residues in the CDR3. The DNA for the CDR3 is TGTGCCAGCAGTTTATACAGCCATAATTCACCCCTCCACTTT. It encodes CASSLYSHNSPLHF.

Details on this clonotype: A read error is possible here, since a much larger clone lies one base away. J is TRBJ1-2 and V is TRBV29-1, with D possibly being TRBD1 (6 bases). CDR1 and CDR2 (germline): SQVTM, ANQGSEA. The CDR3 is 16 amino acids. DNA of the CDR3: TGCAGCGCTGAAGATCGGTGGGGGGGCGCGGGCCGTGGCTACACCTTC. This gives the protein CSAEDRWGGAGRGYTF.

This clonotype was detected many times. The chain recombines TRBV9 with TRBJ1-1; D gene uncertain. The CDR3 consists of 15 residues. Germline assignment: CDR1 SGDLS and CDR2 YYNGEE. Trimming removed 4 bases at V and 2 bases at J, with 15 bases between. The CDR3 region has the DNA TGTGCCAGCAGCCCCACTAGAACAGCTAACACTGAAGCTTTCTTT. Amino acids: CASSPTRTANTEAFF.

This clonotype was seen ten or more times. V usage is TRBV9 and J usage is TRBJ1-1; TRBD1 matches 11 bases. The CDR3 is made up of 15 amino acids. The V gene's germline CDR1 is SGDLS and CDR2 YYNGEE. Germline trimming cut 5 bases from V and 0 bases from J; bases unmatched to any gene: 3. The CDR3 loop is CASSGTGGMNTEAFF. In DNA form, the CDR3 reads TGTGCCAGCAGTGGGACAGGGGGAATGAACACTGAAGCTTTCTTT.

This clonotype showed up just a few times. V and J are TRBV9 and TRBJ2-2, with D perhaps being TRBD1 or TRBD2 (6 bases each). V dropped 3 bases and J dropped 3 bases, with 18 bases sitting between them. Germline values: CDR1 SGDLS, CDR2 YYNGEE. This CDR3 is 17 amino acids long. The CDR3 DNA is TGTGCCAGCAGCGCCACGTACAGGGACTCATACACCGGGGAGCTGTTTTTT. The encoded protein is CASSATYRDSYTGELFF.

This clonotype was picked up one time. A read error may account for a junction end that differs from germline. In nucleotides, the CDR3 is TGCAGCGTCCACGGCGGGGGTACCGGGGAGCTGTCTTGG. Translated, it gives CSVHGGGTGELSW. The gene calls are TRBV29-1 and TRBJ2-2, with 7 bases matching TRBD2. The CDR3 is 13 residues long. In germline, CDR1 is SQVTM, CDR2 ANQGSEA.

V gene TRBV4-1 combines with J gene TRBJ2-5; D unresolved. CDR1 MGHRA and CDR2 YSYEKL come from the germline V gene. The CDR3 has 15 amino acids. V shed 0 bases and J shed 6 bases, with 14 bases lying between them. CDR3 in amino acids: CASSQDPGSEKTQYF. The CDR3 DNA reads as TGCGCCAGCAGCCAAGATCCCGGGTCCGAGAAGACCCAGTACTTC.

This clonotype was counted at least ten times. This chain uses TRBV20-1 with TRBJ2-7, with 11 bases fitting TRBD2. J was trimmed by 0 bases and V by 7 bases; bases with no gene match: 5. Germline V CDR1 and CDR2: DFQATT, SNEGSKA (reference sequence). The CDR3 is made up of 14 amino acids. DNA of the CDR3: TGCAGTGGCCTAGCGGGAGGATTCTCCTACGAGCAGTACTTC. This gives the protein CSGLAGGFSYEQYF.

This clonotype was found a few times. This chain uses TRBV29-1 with TRBJ1-2, with a weak D call TRBD1 (5 bases). This CDR3 has 13 amino acids. Germline values: CDR1 SQVTM, CDR2 ANQGSEA. Trimming cost V 8 bases and J 0 bases, with 13 bases left between them. Here the CDR3 reads CSPKQVSNYGYTF. In DNA, the CDR3 is TGCAGCCCAAAACAGGTTTCTAACTATGGCTACACCTTC. Variable domain in full (rest from reference TRBV29-1 and TRBJ1-2): SAVISQKPSRDICQRGTSLTIQCQVDSQVTMMFWYRQQPGQSLTLIATANQGSEATYESGFVIDKFPISRPNLTFSTLTVSNMSPEDSSIYLCSPKQVSNYGYTFGSGTRLTVV.

The gene calls are TRBV29-1 and TRBJ1-4; TRBD1 matches at 7 bases. The germline CDR1 and CDR2 sequences are SQVTM and ANQGSEA. The CDR3 loop spans 12 amino acids. Germline trimming cut 4 bases from V and 10 bases from J; bases unmatched to any gene: 6. The CDR3 loop reads CSVGTGSGKLFF. CDR3 bases: TGCAGCGTTGGGACAGGATCTGGAAAACTGTTTTTT.

J is TRBJ1-2 and V is TRBV5-1; 8 positions match TRBD1. After removal of 0 bases from V and 2 bases from J, the junction contained 21 bases not matched to a gene. Per the germline V gene, CDR1 is SGHRS and CDR2 is YFSETQ. This CDR3 region has 21 residues. CDR3: CASSLGGYSPGGAFHNYGYTF. For the CDR3, the DNA is TGCGCCAGCAGCTTGGGGGGATATTCTCCAGGGGGCGCTTTTCACAACTATGGCTACACCTTC.

The chain couples TRBV27 to TRBJ2-7; a weak D match, TRBD2 (6 bases). Germline V gives CDR1 MNHEY, CDR2 SMNVEV (reference sequence). The CDR3 extends over 15 amino acids. Between the trimmed V and J ends, which lost 5 bases and 3 bases, there was a span of 17 bases. In DNA, the CDR3 is TGTGCCAGCAGTCGAGACGGCCTGGGGGGCTACGAGCAGTACTTC. This gives the protein CASSRDGLGGYEQYF.

This clonotype was detected ten times or more. This chain joins TRBV5-6 and TRBJ1-2, with D hard to call. V was pared by 1 base and J by 10 bases, with 8 bases between. Germline CDR1 and CDR2: SGHDT and YYEEEE. The CDR3 loop spans 11 amino acids. CDR3 sequence (DNA): TGTGCCAGCAGCTTGATGACTACCTACACCTTC. The encoded protein is CASSLMTTYTF.

This clonotype has a handful of counts. V and J are TRBV6-5 and TRBJ2-7; TRBD2 aligns across 7 bases. Germline V lookup: CDR1 MNHEY, CDR2 SVGAGI. This CDR3 region has 15 residues. V dropped 0 bases and J dropped 5; count of bases not matched to a gene: 7. The CDR3 DNA follows: TGTGCCAGCAGTTACTCTCTGCGGGAGTGGGACGAGCAGTACTTC. Translating it yields CASSYSLREWDEQYF.

The chain combines TRBV30 with TRBJ1-6; TRBD1 matches 9 bases. The CDR3 runs to 16 residues. V dropped 1 base and J dropped 6; count of bases not matched to a gene: 7. CDR1 and CDR2 (germline): GTSNPN, SVGIG (reference sequence). Written as DNA, the CDR3 is TGTGCCTGGAGTGCCTGGACAGGGGACGGTAATTCACCCCTCCACTTT. This encodes CAWSAWTGDGNSPLHF.

The chain is built from TRBV7-2 and TRBJ2-7; 8 bases are a match to TRBD1. The germline V gene has CDR1 SGHTA and CDR2 FQGNSA. This CDR3 spans 14 amino acids. Trimming at V came to 6 bases and at J to 6 bases, leaving 10 bases not matched to a gene. The CDR3 bases are TGTACCAGCAGAGATATCGGACAGGGTTCCGAGCAGTACTTC. Translating gives CTSRDIGQGSEQYF.

As for this clonotype: Germline is not matched at one junction end, which may reflect a read error. The chain couples TRBV4-1 to TRBJ2-7; D gene unclear. Germline values: CDR1 MGHRA, CDR2 YSYEKL. CDR3 length: 14 amino acids. Here the CDR3 DNA reads TGCGCCAGCAGCCAAGAGAGTTTCTCCTACGAGCAGTGCTTC. As protein: CASSQESFSYEQCF.